What follows describes a single T cell receptor beta chain. Its antigen is currently unknown. The data were produced by immunoSEQ multiplex PCR, yet TCRdb's version contains in-frame clones alone and is incomplete. The sample includes about 14,000 clones, roughly 93% of them seen just once. This sample is drawn from a study of chemoradiotherapy in HPV16-positive cancers. For the study at large: A couple of HPV16-positive patients' cells yielded candidate HPV-specific clones and common motifs.

The germline gives CDR1 SEHNR, CDR2 FQNEAQ (reference sequence). The CDR3 runs to 14 residues. Whole-study results and caveats: The functional HPV-specific definition rests on just two HPV16-positive patients.

The receptor was derived from a human donor with HPV-associated anogenital cancer. The specimen comprised blood, sampled from a patient who underwent chemoradiotherapy. The V call is TRBV7-9, the J call TRBJ2-5; TRBD1 matches 8 bases. The end of the DNA is better explained by TRBJ2-7, so the J call may be wrong. The CDR3 is CASSLVGQGHEQYF. The CDR3 nucleotides are TGTGCCAGCAGCTTAGTAGGACAGGGCCACGAGCAGTACTTC.